A selection of T cell receptor beta chains follows, all from one sample in a study of OX40 agonist ivuxolimab in advanced cancers. Only in-frame clones appear in the TCRdb table, and some are missing; sequencing was by immunoSEQ multiplex PCR. This sample carries some 65,000 clones, about 85% of them seen once, and the ten largest clones take around 2.9%. Sequences were derived from CD4+ or CD8+ T cells sorted from blood, sampled in a trial of the OX40 agonist ivuxolimab. These receptors all stem from an adult with an advanced solid tumor such as melanoma, head and neck, liver or kidney cancer. Each CDR3 is given with its conserved first and last residue. The order of the fields is clone size, J gene, V gene, D gene, CDR3 DNA, CDR3 protein. The D gene is left open where the match is weak. The size entry is marked missing in some rows and otherwise reads once, few, many or a size class.

once,TRBJ1-2,TRBV27,NA,TGTGCCAGCAGTTTATCGGCCGGGGGGGCTTTAGGTTATGGCTACACCTTC,CASSLSAGGALGYGYTF
NA,TRBJ2-2,TRBV9,NA,TGTGCCAGCAGCGTAGTCGGGACCGGGGAGCTGTTTTTT,CASSVVGTGELFF
medium-sized,TRBJ1-2,TRBV5-1,NA,TGCGCCAGCAGCACGGACACGGGCCAGGGCTACACCTTC,CASSTDTGQGYTF
NA,TRBJ2-1,TRBV2,TRBD1,TGTGCCAGCACATACTCGACAGGGATCGGTTCCAATGAGCAGTTCTTC,CASTYSTGIGSNEQFF
once,TRBJ1-2,TRBV5-1,NA,TGCGCCAGCAGCTTGGCCCCAGGGGTAAGCTATGGCTACACCTTC,CASSLAPGVSYGYTF
NA,TRBJ1-1,TRBV6-6,TRBD1,TGTGCCAGCAGCAGGGACAGGGCCACTGAAGCTTTCTTT,CASSRDRATEAFF
NA,TRBJ2-4,TRBV2,NA,TGTGCCAGCAGTTACAGGGCTCTAGCCAAAAACATTCAGTACTTC,CASSYRALAKNIQYF
NA,TRBJ1-3,TRBV6-5,TRBD1,TGTGCCAGCAGTTACTCGCGCAGGGGGTTGCACACCATATATTTT,CASSYSRRGLHTIYF
NA,TRBJ1-2,TRBV5-1,NA,TGCGCCAGCAGCCCTAGAGCAGACAGCAACTATGGCTACACCTTC,CASSPRADSNYGYTF
NA,TRBJ1-3,TRBV5-6,TRBD1,TGTGCCAGCAGCATGACAGGGACTGGAAACACCATATATTTT,CASSMTGTGNTIYF
once,TRBJ2-5,TRBV28,NA,TGTGCCAGCAGTTCCGGGGGGCTGCGGGAGACCCAGTACTTC,CASSSGGLRETQYF
NA,TRBJ2-5,TRBV2,TRBD1,TGTGCCAGCTCCAGGGGGGAGACCCAGTACTTC,CASSRGETQYF
NA,TRBJ1-6,TRBV4-3,TRBD1,TGCGCCAGCAGCCAAGAAACAGTTGCAGGGGGCGATTCACCCCTCCACTTT,CASSQETVAGGDSPLHF
NA,TRBJ1-3,TRBV6-5,NA,TGTGCCAGCAGTTCCTTTGGAAACACCATATATTTT,CASSSFGNTIYF
once,TRBJ1-5,TRBV19,NA,TGTGCCAGTAATGAACAATATAGCAATCAGCCCCAGCATTTT,CASNEQYSNQPQHF
NA,TRBJ1-5,TRBV6-5,TRBD1,TGTGCCAGCAGATCTACAGGGGGCGGTGAGCCCCAGCATTTT,CASRSTGGGEPQHF
NA,TRBJ2-2,TRBV7-2,NA,TGTGCCAGCAGCTTAGCCCCCTCAGGGGCGGGCGGGGAGCTGTTTTTT,CASSLAPSGAGGELFF